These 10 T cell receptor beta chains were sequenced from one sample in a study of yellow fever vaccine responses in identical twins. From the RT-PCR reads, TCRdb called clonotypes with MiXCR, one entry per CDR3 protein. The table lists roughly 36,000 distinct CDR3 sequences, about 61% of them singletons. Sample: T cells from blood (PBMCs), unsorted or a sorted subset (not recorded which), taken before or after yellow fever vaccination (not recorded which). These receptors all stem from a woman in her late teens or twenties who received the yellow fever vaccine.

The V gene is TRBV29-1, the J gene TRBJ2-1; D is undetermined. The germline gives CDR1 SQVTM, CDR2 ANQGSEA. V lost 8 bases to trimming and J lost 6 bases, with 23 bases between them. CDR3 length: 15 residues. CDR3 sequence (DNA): TGCAGCAGCGTTCGGTCGGTCGAGGACGGCAATGAGCAGTTCTTC. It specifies CSSVRSVEDGNEQFF.

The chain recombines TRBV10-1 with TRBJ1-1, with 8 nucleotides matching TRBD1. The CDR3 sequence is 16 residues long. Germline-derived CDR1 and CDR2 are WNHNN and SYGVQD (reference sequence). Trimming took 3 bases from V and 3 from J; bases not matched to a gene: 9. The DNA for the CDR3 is TGCGCCAGCAGTGATAAACAGACAGGGGTGGACACTGAAGCTTTCTTT. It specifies CASSDKQTGVDTEAFF.

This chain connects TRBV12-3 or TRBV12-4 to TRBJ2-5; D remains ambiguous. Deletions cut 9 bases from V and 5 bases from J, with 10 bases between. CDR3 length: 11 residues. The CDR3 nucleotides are TGTGCCAGTATGGGTTGGGAGACCCAGTACTTC. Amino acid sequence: CASMGWETQYF.

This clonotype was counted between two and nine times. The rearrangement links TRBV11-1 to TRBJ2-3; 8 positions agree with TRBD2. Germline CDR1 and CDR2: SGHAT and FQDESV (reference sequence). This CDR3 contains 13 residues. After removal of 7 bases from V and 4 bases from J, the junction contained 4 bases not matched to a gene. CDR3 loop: CASKLGGADTQYF. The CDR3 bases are TGTGCCAGCAAACTCGGGGGGGCAGATACGCAGTATTTT. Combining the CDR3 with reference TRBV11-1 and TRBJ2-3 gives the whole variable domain EAEVAQSPRYKITEKSQAVAFWCDPISGHATLYWYRQILGQGPELLVQFQDESVVDDSQLPKDRFSAERLKGVDSTLKIQPAELGDSAMYLCASKLGGADTQYFGPGTRLTVL.

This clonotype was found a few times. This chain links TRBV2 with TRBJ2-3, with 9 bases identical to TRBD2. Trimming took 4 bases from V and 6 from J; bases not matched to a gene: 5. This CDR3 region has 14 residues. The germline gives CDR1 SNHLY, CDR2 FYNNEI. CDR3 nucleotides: TGTGCCAGCAGTGGCACTAGCGGGTGGGATACGCAGTATTTT. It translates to CASSGTSGWDTQYF.

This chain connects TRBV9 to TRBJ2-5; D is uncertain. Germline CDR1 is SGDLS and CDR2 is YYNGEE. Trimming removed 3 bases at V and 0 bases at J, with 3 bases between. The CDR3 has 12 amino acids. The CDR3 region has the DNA TGTGCCAGCAGCGCCCACCAAGAGACCCAGTACTTC. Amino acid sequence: CASSAHQETQYF.

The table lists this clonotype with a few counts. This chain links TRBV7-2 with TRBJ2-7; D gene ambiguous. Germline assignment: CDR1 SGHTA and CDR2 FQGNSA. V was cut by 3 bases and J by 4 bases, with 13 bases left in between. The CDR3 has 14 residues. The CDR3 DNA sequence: TGTGCCAGCAGCTTCTGGGCAGGAGATTACGAGCAGTACTTC. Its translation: CASSFWAGDYEQYF.

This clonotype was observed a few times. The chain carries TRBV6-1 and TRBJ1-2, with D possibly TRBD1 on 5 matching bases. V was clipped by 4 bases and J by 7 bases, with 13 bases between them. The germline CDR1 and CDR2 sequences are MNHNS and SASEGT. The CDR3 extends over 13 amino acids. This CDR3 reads CASSGTGGSGYTF. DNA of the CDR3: TGTGCCAGCAGTGGAACGGGGGGATCTGGCTACACCTTC.

This chain's CDR3 is CASSLTGQTGELFF. CDR3 sequence (DNA): TGTGCCAGCAGCTTAACAGGACAGACCGGGGAGCTGTTTTTT. V and J are TRBV7-3 and TRBJ2-2; possible D gene TRBD1, 6 bases. Germline values: CDR1 SGHTA, CDR2 FQGTGA. This CDR3 comprises 14 residues. Trimming stripped 0 bases from V and 5 bases from J, with 7 bases between. Based on the CDR3 plus reference TRBV7-3 and TRBJ2-2, the full variable domain is GAGVSQTPSNKVTEKGKYVELRCDPISGHTALYWYRQSLGQGPEFLIYFQGTGAADDSGLPNDRFFAVRPEGSVSTLKIQRTERGDSAVYLCASSLTGQTGELFFGEGSRLTVL.

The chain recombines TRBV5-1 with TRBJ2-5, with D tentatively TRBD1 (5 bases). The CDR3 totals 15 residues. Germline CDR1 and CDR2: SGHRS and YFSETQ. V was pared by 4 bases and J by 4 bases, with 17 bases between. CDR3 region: CASSAVRDRLETQYF. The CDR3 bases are TGCGCCAGCAGCGCTGTCCGAGACAGATTAGAGACCCAGTACTTC.